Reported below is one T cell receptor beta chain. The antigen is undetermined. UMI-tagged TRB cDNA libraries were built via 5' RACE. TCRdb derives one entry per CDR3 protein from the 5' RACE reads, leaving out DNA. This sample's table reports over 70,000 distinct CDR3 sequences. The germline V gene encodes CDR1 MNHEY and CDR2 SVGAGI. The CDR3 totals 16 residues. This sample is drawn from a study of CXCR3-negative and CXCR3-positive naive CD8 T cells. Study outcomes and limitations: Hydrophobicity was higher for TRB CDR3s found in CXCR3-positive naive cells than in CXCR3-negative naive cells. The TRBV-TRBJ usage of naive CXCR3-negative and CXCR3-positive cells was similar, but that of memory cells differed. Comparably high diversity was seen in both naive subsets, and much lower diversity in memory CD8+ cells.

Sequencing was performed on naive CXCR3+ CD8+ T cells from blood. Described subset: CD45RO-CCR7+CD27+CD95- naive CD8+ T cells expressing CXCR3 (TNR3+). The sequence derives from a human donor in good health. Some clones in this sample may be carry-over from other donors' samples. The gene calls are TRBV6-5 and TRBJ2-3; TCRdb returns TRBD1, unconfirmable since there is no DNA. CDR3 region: CASSYSKGQGSDTQYF.